What follows describes a single T cell receptor beta chain. Measured with immunoSEQ multiplex PCR; TCRdb has only the in-frame clones, and not every one. The sample contains about 79,000 clones, roughly 94% of which appear only once. The data were obtained in a study of technical replicates of blood from a few donors. Germline V gene lookup returns CDR1 KGHSH and CDR2 LQKENI. The CDR3 consists of 17 residues. V was pared by 3 bases and J by 0 bases, with 17 bases between. Sequencing was carried out using T cells isolated from PBMCs. This TCR was sampled from a human donor in good health. The genes are TRBV18 and TRBJ1-2, with D tentatively TRBD1 (5 bases). The CDR3, as DNA: TGTGCCAGCTCACCGTATGACGCGCAGGGCTCTAACTATGGCTACACCTTC. The encoded protein is CASSPYDAQGSNYGYTF.